The clone carrying this TCR beta chain showed up many times. This entry is derived from a study of CD8 T cells in ankylosing spondylitis. From the 5' RACE reads, TCRdb called clonotypes with MiXCR, one entry per CDR3 protein. Counted here are 50,000 or so distinct CDR3 sequences, about 7% occurring once; the ten biggest clones make up about 8.1%. The V end was cut by 3 bases, the J end by 0 bases, with 12 bases between. CDR3 length equals 16 residues. Germline values: CDR1 LGHNA, CDR2 YSLEER. The receptor was derived from a female donor with ankylosing spondylitis or in good health (not recorded which). The sequenced material came from blood, either unsorted or a sorted T cell fraction (not recorded which). The genes are TRBV4-3 and TRBJ2-1; possibly TRBD1 for D (5 bases). This CDR3 is CASSQKDSSSYNEQFF. CDR3 coding DNA: TGCGCCAGCAGCCAGAAAGACAGCAGCTCCTACAATGAGCAGTTCTTC.